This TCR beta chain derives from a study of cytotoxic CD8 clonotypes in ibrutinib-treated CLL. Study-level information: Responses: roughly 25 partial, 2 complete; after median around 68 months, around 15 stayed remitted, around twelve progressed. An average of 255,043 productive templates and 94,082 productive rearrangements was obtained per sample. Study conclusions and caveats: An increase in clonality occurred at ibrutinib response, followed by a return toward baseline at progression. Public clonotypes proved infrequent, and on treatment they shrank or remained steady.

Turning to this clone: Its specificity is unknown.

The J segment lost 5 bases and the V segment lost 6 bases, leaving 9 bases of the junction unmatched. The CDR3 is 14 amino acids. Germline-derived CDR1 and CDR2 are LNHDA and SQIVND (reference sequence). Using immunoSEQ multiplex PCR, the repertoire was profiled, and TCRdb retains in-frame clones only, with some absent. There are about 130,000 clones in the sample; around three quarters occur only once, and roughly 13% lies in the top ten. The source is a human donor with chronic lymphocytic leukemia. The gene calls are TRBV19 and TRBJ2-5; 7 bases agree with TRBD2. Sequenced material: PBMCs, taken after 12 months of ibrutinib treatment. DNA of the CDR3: TGTGCCAGTAGCACCAGTGGGGGAGGGGAGACCCAGTACTTC. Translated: CASSTSGGGETQYF.